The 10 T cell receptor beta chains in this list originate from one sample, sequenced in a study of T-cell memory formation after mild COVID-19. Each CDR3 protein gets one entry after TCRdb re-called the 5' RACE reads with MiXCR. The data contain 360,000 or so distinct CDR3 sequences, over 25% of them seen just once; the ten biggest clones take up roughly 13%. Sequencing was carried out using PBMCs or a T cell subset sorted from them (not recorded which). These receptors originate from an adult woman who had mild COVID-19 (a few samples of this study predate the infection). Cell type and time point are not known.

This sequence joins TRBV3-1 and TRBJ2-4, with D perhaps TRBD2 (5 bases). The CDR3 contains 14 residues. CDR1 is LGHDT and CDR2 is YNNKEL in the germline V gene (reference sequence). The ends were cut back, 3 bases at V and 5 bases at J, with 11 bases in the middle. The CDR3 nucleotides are TGTGCCAGCAGCCAGATGGGAGTTGAAAACATTCAGTACTTC. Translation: CASSQMGVENIQYF.

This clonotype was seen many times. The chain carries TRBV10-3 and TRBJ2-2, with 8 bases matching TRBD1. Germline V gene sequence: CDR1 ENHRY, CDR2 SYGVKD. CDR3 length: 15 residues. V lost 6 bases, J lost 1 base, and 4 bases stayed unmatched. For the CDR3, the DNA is TGTGCCATCAGCCCAGGGGGCCAGAACACCGGGGAGCTGTTTTTT. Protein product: CAISPGGQNTGELFF.

As DNA, the CDR3 is TGTGCCAGCAGTCGACTAGCGGGATACACCTTCCACGAGCAGTACTTC. Residues: CASSRLAGYTFHEQYF. This chain joins TRBV5-6 and TRBJ2-7, with 11 bases identical to TRBD2. Germline CDR1 reads SGHDT; CDR2 reads YYEEEE. The CDR3 is 16 amino acids. Trimming cost V 5 bases and J 5 bases; bases outside gene matches: 12.

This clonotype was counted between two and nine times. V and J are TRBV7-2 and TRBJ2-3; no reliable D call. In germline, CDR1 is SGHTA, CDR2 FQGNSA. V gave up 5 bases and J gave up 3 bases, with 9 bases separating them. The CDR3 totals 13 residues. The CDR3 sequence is CASSRLFTDTQYF. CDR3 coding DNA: TGTGCCAGCAGCAGGCTGTTTACAGATACGCAGTATTTT.

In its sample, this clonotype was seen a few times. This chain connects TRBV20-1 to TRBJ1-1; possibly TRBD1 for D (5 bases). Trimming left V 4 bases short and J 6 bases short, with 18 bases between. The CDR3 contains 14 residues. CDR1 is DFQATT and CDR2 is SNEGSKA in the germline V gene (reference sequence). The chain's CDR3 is CSAKTGPGYPEAFF. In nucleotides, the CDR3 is TGCAGTGCTAAAACAGGTCCAGGGTACCCTGAAGCTTTCTTT.

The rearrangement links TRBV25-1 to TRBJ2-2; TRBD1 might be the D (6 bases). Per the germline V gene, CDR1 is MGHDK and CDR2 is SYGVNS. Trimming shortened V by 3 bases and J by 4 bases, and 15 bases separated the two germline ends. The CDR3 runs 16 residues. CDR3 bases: TGTGCCAGCAGTGAGAGGGGGTCAGGGCGCACCGGGGAGCTGTTTTTT. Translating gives CASSERGSGRTGELFF.

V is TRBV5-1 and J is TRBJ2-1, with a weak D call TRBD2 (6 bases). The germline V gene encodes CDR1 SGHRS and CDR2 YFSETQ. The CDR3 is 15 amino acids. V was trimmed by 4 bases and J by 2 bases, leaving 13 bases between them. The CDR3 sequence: CASSLVEGPYNEQFF. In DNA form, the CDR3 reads TGCGCCAGCAGCCTCGTGGAGGGGCCCTACAATGAGCAGTTCTTC.

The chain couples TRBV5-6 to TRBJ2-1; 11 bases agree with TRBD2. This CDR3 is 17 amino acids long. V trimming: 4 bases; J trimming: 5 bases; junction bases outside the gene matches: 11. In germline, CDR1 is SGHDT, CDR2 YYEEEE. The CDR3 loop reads CASSRSNLAGGNNEQFF. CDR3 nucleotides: TGTGCCAGCAGCCGGAGTAACCTAGCGGGGGGAAACAATGAGCAGTTCTTC.

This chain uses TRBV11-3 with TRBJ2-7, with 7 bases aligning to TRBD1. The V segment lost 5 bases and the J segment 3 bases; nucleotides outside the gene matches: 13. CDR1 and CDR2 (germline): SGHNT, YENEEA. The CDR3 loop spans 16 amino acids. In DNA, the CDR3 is TGTGCCAGCAGCCCTAGCCGGGGACAGTCCCTCTACGAGCAGTACTTC. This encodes CASSPSRGQSLYEQYF.

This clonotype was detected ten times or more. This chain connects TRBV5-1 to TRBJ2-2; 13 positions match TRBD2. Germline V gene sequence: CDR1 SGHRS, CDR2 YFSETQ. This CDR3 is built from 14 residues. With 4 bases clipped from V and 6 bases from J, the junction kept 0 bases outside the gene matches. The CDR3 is CASSGTSGAGELFF. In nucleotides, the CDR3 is TGCGCCAGCAGCGGGACTAGCGGGGCCGGGGAGCTGTTTTTT.